This TCR beta chain was profiled in a study of OX40 agonist ivuxolimab in advanced cancers. Study-level background: A partial response was reached by three patients: one with hepatocellular carcinoma and two with cutaneous melanoma.

Profiling relied on immunoSEQ multiplex PCR, and the TCRdb table lists in-frame clones only, not all of them. The data show roughly 100,000 clones, approximately 93% seen once. The CDR3 runs 13 residues. V lost 0 bases and J 13 bases, leaving 15 bases between the germline ends. Germline V gene sequence: CDR1 LGHNA, CDR2 YNFKEQ. As to this clone: What it recognizes is unknown.

Whole-study findings and limits: Expanded clones were, on average, more numerous in CD8+ T cells than in CD4+.

This sequence was found in an adult with an advanced solid tumor such as melanoma, head and neck, liver or kidney cancer. This material consisted of CD4+ or CD8+ T cells sorted from blood, taken in a trial of the OX40 agonist ivuxolimab. The V and J genes are TRBV4-2 and TRBJ1-1; a possible D gene is TRBD1 (6 bases). CDR3 sequence (DNA): TGTGCCAGCAGCCAAGATCAGGACAGACGACGTTTCTTT. It specifies CASSQDQDRRRFF.